Described below is a single T cell receptor (beta chain) sequence and its context. The CDR3 sequence is 16 residues long. V dropped 6 bases and J dropped 7; count of bases not matched to a gene: 11. The V gene's germline CDR1 is MDHEN and CDR2 SYDVKM. The study ran its PCR with 60 Vbeta and 13 Jbeta primers. TCRdb's table, derived via immunoSEQ multiplex PCR, lists solely in-frame clones and lacks some. The sample shows 95,000 or so clones, about 76% of them seen only once. This sample was taken from a study of cytomegalovirus exposure and HLA in healthy donors. Sequenced material: PBMCs. V usage is TRBV28 and J usage is TRBJ1-6, with 8 bases lining up with TRBD1. The TCR originated in a woman aged 70-85 years in good health and CMV-seropositive. DNA of the CDR3: TGTGCCAGCAGCATACCCCAGGGGGCTGACAATTCACCCCTCCACTTT. Translation gives CASSIPQGADNSPLHF.